Following are 13 T cell receptor beta chains from one sample sequenced in a study of blood T cell repertoires in COVID-19. Some clones are missing from TCRdb's copy, which holds only in-frame ones; the method was immunoSEQ multiplex PCR. Among about 430,000 clones, around 89% were seen once, and the ten largest hold 1% to 1.3%. Sequences were obtained from PBMCs or T cells enriched from blood (not recorded which). These receptors were collected from a young man who had recovered from COVID-19.

The chain links TRBV27 to TRBJ1-5, with 7 bases lining up with TRBD1. There are 15 residues in the CDR3. The ends lost 6 bases at V and 6 bases at J; junction bases unmatched: 11. Germline V gene data show CDR1 as MNHEY and CDR2 as SMNVEV (reference sequence). The CDR3 DNA sequence: TGTGCCAGCAGGCCCGATACAGGGGTTGTTCAGCCCCAGCATTTT. Its translation: CASRPDTGVVQPQHF.

This clone showed up just once. This chain links TRBV29-1 with TRBJ2-3; D unresolved. The CDR3 has 12 residues. Germline CDR1 SQVTM, CDR2 ANQGSEA. V shed 6 bases and J shed 6 bases, with 13 bases lying between them. CDR3 residues: CSVVEIGDTQYF. The CDR3 nucleotides are TGCAGCGTCGTTGAAATCGGGGATACGCAGTATTTT.

V gene TRBV10-2 combines with J gene TRBJ2-6; unclear D gene. Trimming removed 3 bases from V and 4 bases from J, with 10 bases in between. Germline V gives CDR1 WSHSY, CDR2 SAAADI. The CDR3 length is 15 residues. In nucleotides, the CDR3 is TGCGCCAGCAGTGAAGACTCCCCAGGGGCCAACGTCCTGACTTTC. It specifies CASSEDSPGANVLTF.

This chain uses TRBV27 with TRBJ1-2, with D uncertain. The ends were cut back, 6 bases at V and 6 bases at J, with 14 bases in the middle. The length of the CDR3 is 13 residues. Germline values: CDR1 MNHEY, CDR2 SMNVEV (reference sequence). Here the CDR3 reads CASSDYQADGYTF. CDR3 nucleotide sequence: TGTGCCAGCAGCGACTATCAGGCGGATGGCTACACCTTC.

Points on this clone: The same CDR3 can be traced to other DNA sequences in this sample. V usage is TRBV6-5 and J usage is TRBJ1-1; 9 bases agree with TRBD1. The CDR3 covers 13 residues. The germline gives CDR1 MNHEY, CDR2 SVGAGI. With 6 bases clipped from V and 4 bases from J, the junction kept 3 bases outside the gene matches. The CDR3, as DNA: TGTGCCAGCAGCTCGACAGGGGGCACTGAAGCTTTCTTT. Its protein product is CASSSTGGTEAFF.

The rearrangement joins TRBV15 to TRBJ2-7; 7 bases line up with TRBD1. The CDR3 sequence is 15 residues long. From germline, CDR1 is LNHNV and CDR2 YYDKDF (reference sequence). V lost 5 bases to trimming and J lost 5 bases; unmatched junction nucleotides: 12. The CDR3 DNA reads as TGTGCCACCAGCGACTCAGGGGGAACCTACGACGAGCAGTACTTC. This gives the protein CATSDSGGTYDEQYF.

V is TRBV25-1 and J is TRBJ1-2; D not certain. Trimming shortened V by 5 bases and J by 4 bases, and 14 bases separated the two germline ends. The germline gives CDR1 MGHDK, CDR2 SYGVNS. This CDR3 region has 14 residues. For the CDR3, the DNA is TGTGCCAGCAGTCTAGCTGGGCAGACCTATGGCTACACCTTC. Translated: CASSLAGQTYGYTF.

The chain links TRBV5-5 to TRBJ1-5; 7 nucleotides match TRBD1. V lost 4 bases to trimming and J lost 5 bases; unmatched junction nucleotides: 9. Germline V lookup: CDR1 SGHKS, CDR2 YYEKEE (reference sequence). CDR3 length: 15 amino acids. The DNA for the CDR3 is TGTGCCAGCAGCCAGACAGGGCTGGTCCATCAGCCCCAGCATTTT. Translated: CASSQTGLVHQPQHF.

This clone appeared once. The chain is built from TRBV5-4 and TRBJ1-6; 7 positions match TRBD1. With 4 bases clipped from V and 7 bases from J, the junction kept 8 bases outside the gene matches. CDR1 is SGHNT and CDR2 is YYREEE in the germline V gene (reference sequence). This CDR3 spans 15 amino acids. The CDR3: CASSQRQGGNSPLHF. Written as DNA, the CDR3 is TGTGCCAGCAGCCAGCGACAGGGAGGCAATTCACCCCTCCACTTT.

The chain combines TRBV5-1 with TRBJ1-1, with TRBD1 identical over 7 bases. Germline CDR1 and CDR2: SGHRS and YFSETQ. The trim removed 2 bases at V and 3 bases at J, leaving 7 bases unmatched. This CDR3 region has 15 residues. The CDR3 loop is CASSFTGAPDTEAFF. The CDR3 nucleotides read TGCGCCAGCAGCTTTACAGGGGCGCCGGACACTGAAGCTTTCTTT.

The rearrangement uses TRBV5-5 and TRBJ2-5; a weak D match, TRBD1 (6 bases). V was pared by 0 bases and J by 5 bases, with 14 bases between. CDR1 and CDR2 (germline): SGHKS, YYEKEE (reference sequence). The CDR3 extends over 15 amino acids. The CDR3 bases are TGTGCCAGCAGCTTGGTGTCAGGGGCACCGGAGACCCAGTACTTC. Protein: CASSLVSGAPETQYF. Looking up the rest from reference TRBV5-5 and TRBJ2-5 gives the full variable domain: DAGVTQSPTHLIKTRGQQVTLRCSPISGHKSVSWYQQVLGQGPQFIFQYYEKEERGRGNFPDRFSARQFPNYSSELNVNALLLGDSALYLCASSLVSGAPETQYFGPGTRLLVL.

The chain recombines TRBV29-1 with TRBJ1-2; D ambiguous. The CDR3 totals 13 residues. The V gene's germline CDR1 is SQVTM and CDR2 ANQGSEA. V was cut by 3 bases and J by 5 bases, with 13 bases left in between. CDR3 region: CSVEYGQDYGYTF. CDR3 DNA: TGCAGCGTTGAGTATGGGCAGGATTATGGCTACACCTTC.

The rearrangement joins TRBV28 to TRBJ2-7; D is uncertain. Germline CDR1 MDHEN, CDR2 SYDVKM. V was pared by 4 bases and J by 6 bases, with 13 bases between. The CDR3 is 13 amino acids. CDR3 in DNA: TGTGCCAGCAGTTCTATGATGGTTCGCGAGCAGTACTTC. Translation gives CASSSMMVREQYF. Full variable domain (missing parts from reference TRBV28 and TRBJ2-7): DVKVTQSSRYLVKRTGEKVFLECVQDMDHENMFWYRQDPGLGLRLIYFSYDVKMKEKGDIPEGYSVSREKKERFSLILESASTNQTSMYLCASSSMMVREQYFGPGTRLTVT.